What follows are 9 T cell receptor beta chains derived from one specimen sequenced in a study of blood T cell repertoires in COVID-19. Assay: immunoSEQ multiplex PCR; the TCRdb copy retains only in-frame clones and omits some. The sample carries 150,000 or so clones, about 91% recorded once. Source material: peripheral blood. The receptor source for this set is a woman in her sixties or seventies with acute or convalescent COVID-19.

The genes are TRBV3-1 (or the pseudogene TRBV3-2) and TRBJ2-1; 7 bases map to TRBD2. The CDR3 is 16 residues long. Germline-derived CDR1 and CDR2 are LGHDT and YNNKEL (reference sequence). Trimming removed 0 bases from V and 5 bases from J; junction bases left unmatched: 7. This CDR3 reads CASSQDSGGFHNEQFF. The CDR3 DNA sequence: TGTGCCAGCAGCCAAGATTCGGGGGGATTTCACAATGAGCAGTTCTTC.

The chain links TRBV6-2 or TRBV6-3 to TRBJ2-2, with 9 bases that match TRBD2. The CDR3 has 16 amino acids. Looked up from germline, CDR1 is MNHEY and CDR2 is SVGEGT. With V trimmed by 4 bases and J by 6 bases, 9 bases remained unmatched. CDR3 amino acids: CASSSPPAGGPGELFF. CDR3 nucleotides: TGTGCCAGCAGTTCCCCACCGGCGGGGGGGCCCGGGGAGCTGTTTTTT.

CDR3 protein: CASSPGQVHGYTF. The CDR3 DNA reads as TGTGCCAGCAGTCCGGGACAGGTTCATGGCTACACCTTC. The rearrangement joins TRBV28 to TRBJ1-2; TRBD1 matches 8 bases. The J segment lost 6 bases and the V segment lost 5 bases, leaving 5 bases of the junction unmatched. CDR3 length: 13 residues. CDR1 is MDHEN, CDR2 SYDVKM, per germline.

The rearrangement joins TRBV5-4 to TRBJ2-5, with 14 bases aligning to TRBD2. Germline loops: CDR1 SGHNT, CDR2 YYREEE (reference sequence). J gave up 5 bases and V 4 bases, and 10 bases lay outside the gene matches. This CDR3 has 17 residues. CDR3: CASSRRLAGGALETQYF. In DNA form, the CDR3 reads TGTGCCAGCAGCCGTAGACTAGCGGGGGGGGCCTTGGAGACCCAGTACTTC.

This clone was observed a few times. The chain recombines TRBV13 with TRBJ2-2; 10 nucleotides agree with TRBD2. The J segment lost 3 bases and the V segment lost 6 bases, leaving 4 bases of the junction unmatched. CDR1 PRHDT and CDR2 FYEKMQ come from the germline V gene (reference sequence). This CDR3 comprises 15 residues. CDR3 DNA sequence: TGTGCCAGCAGGCAGCGGGGGGGATACACCGGGGAGCTGTTTTTT. Translating it yields CASRQRGGYTGELFF.

This clone has only one observation. The chain combines TRBV7-2 with TRBJ2-5; TRBD1 aligns across 7 bases. Germline V gene data show CDR1 as SGHTA and CDR2 as FQGNSA. The CDR3 loop spans 16 amino acids. V shed 3 bases and J 5 bases; nucleotides not matched to a gene: 12. The CDR3 loop reads CASSLMTGSEGETQYF. The CDR3 nucleotides read TGTGCCAGCAGCTTGATGACAGGGTCGGAAGGGGAGACCCAGTACTTC.

The chain combines TRBV6-5 with TRBJ1-6; D uncertain. CDR1 is MNHEY and CDR2 is SVGAGI in the germline V gene. The CDR3 runs 14 residues. Trimming removed 7 bases from V and 5 bases from J, with 12 bases in between. This CDR3 is CASIPTSHNSPLHF. The CDR3 nucleotides are TGTGCCAGCATCCCCACATCCCATAATTCACCCCTCCACTTT.

This chain joins TRBV6-6 and TRBJ1-1, with D possibly matching TRBD1 (5 bases). Trimming shortened V by 8 bases and J by 7 bases, and 26 bases separated the two germline ends. The CDR3 length is 16 residues. Germline V CDR1 and CDR2: MNHNY, SVGAGI (reference sequence). The CDR3 DNA follows: TGTGCCAGCTCCTCTCGGGGGGGACCGACCCAGGGTGAAGCTTTCTTT. It translates to CASSSRGGPTQGEAFF.

V gene TRBV28 combines with J gene TRBJ1-5; the D gene is possibly TRBD1 (5 bases). Trimming shortened V by 8 bases and J by 5 bases, and 10 bases separated the two germline ends. Germline CDR1 is MDHEN and CDR2 is SYDVKM. This CDR3 comprises 12 residues. Written as DNA, the CDR3 is TGTGCCAGCGTGGGGGGGGATCAGCCCCAGCATTTT. The encoded protein is CASVGGDQPQHF.